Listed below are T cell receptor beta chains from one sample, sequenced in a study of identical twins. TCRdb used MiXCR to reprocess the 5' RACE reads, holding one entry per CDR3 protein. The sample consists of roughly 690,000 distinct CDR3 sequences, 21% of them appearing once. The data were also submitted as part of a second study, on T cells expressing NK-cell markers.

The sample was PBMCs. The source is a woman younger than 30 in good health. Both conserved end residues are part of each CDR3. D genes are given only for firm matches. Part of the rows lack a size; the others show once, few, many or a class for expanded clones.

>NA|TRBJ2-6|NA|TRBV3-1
CASSQESVGSGGANVLTF
TGTGCCAGCAGCCAAGAATCGGTCGGAAGTGGTGGGGCCAACGTCCTGACTTTC
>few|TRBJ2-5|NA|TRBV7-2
CASSLEGLLAQETQYF
TGTGCCAGCAGCTTAGAGGGGCTCCTCGCTCAAGAGACCCAGTACTTC
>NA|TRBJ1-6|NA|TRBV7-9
CASSLQQSNSPLHF
TGTGCCAGCAGCTTACAACAGTCTAATTCACCCCTCCACTTT
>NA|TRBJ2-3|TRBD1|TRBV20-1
CSPQGDGTDTQYF
TGCAGTCCCCAGGGGGATGGGACAGATACGCAGTATTTT
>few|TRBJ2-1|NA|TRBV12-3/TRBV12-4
CASSLGLGPNEQFF
TGTGCCAGCAGTTTAGGTCTGGGTCCCAATGAGCAGTTCTTC
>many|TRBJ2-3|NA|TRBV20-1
CSARDQRDTQYF
TGCAGTGCTAGAGATCAGAGGGATACGCAGTATTTT
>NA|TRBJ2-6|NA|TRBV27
CASRPSRTAAGGANVLTF
TGTGCCAGCAGACCATCCAGGACAGCTGCTGGTGGGGCCAACGTCCTGACTTTC
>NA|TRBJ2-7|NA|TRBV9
CASSVEGEGSGEQYF
TGTGCCAGCAGCGTAGAGGGGGAGGGGAGTGGCGAGCAGTACTTC
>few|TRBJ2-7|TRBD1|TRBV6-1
CASARQGGYEQYF
TGTGCCAGCGCAAGACAGGGGGGCTACGAGCAGTACTTC
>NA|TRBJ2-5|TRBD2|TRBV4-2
CASTGSGGDQETQYF
TGTGCCAGCACCGGTAGCGGGGGTGACCAAGAGACCCAGTACTTC
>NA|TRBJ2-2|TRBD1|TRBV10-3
CAISAITGGANTGELFF
TGTGCCATCAGCGCCATCACAGGGGGCGCGAACACCGGGGAGCTGTTTTTT
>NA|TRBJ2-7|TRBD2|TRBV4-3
CASSQGAGPLEQYF
TGCGCCAGCAGCCAAGGAGCGGGGCCCTTGGAGCAGTACTTC
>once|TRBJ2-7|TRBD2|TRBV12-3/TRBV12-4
CASSYVAGGPEYF
TGTGCCAGCAGTTATGTAGCGGGAGGCCCCGAGTACTTC
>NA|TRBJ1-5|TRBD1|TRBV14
CASSRTGNDQPQHF
TGTGCCAGCAGCCGGACAGGGAACGATCAGCCCCAGCATTTT
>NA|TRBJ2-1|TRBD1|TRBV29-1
CSVIPGTGRNEQFF
TGCAGCGTTATCCCCGGGACAGGGCGGAATGAGCAGTTCTTC
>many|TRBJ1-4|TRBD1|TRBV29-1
CSAKGTGNEKLFF
TGCAGCGCGAAGGGGACAGGGAACGAAAAACTGTTTTTT
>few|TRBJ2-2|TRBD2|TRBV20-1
CSAIGRETGELFF
TGCAGTGCTATCGGGAGGGAGACCGGGGAGCTGTTTTTT
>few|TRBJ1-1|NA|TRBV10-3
CAISDPSMNTEAFF
TGTGCCATCAGTGATCCGAGCATGAACACTGAAGCTTTCTTT
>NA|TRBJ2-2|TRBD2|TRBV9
CASSVESGANTGELFF
TGTGCCAGCAGCGTAGAAAGCGGGGCGAACACCGGGGAGCTGTTTTTT
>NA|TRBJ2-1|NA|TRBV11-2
CATDLGWGSYNEQFF
TGTGCCACCGACCTGGGGTGGGGTTCCTACAATGAGCAGTTCTTC
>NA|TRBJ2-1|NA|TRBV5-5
CASSKWAYNEQFF
TGTGCCAGCAGCAAATGGGCCTACAATGAGCAGTTCTTC
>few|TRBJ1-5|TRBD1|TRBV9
CASSAGQGNQPQHF
TGTGCCAGCAGCGCGGGACAGGGGAACCAGCCCCAGCATTTT